The rows below give T cell receptor beta chains drawn from one sample of a study of blood T cell repertoires in COVID-19. Sequencing was performed with immunoSEQ multiplex PCR; in TCRdb, only in-frame clones are kept and a portion is missing. The table records about 140,000 clones, roughly 80% of them present only once. The sample comprised peripheral blood. The receptor set was obtained from a man aged 55-75 years who had recovered from COVID-19. The CDR3 runs from the conserved cysteine through the conserved F or W. The D gene is left open where the match is weak. Some rows mark clone size as missing; the rest say once, few, many or name a class of expanded clone.

CDR3 protein,CDR3 DNA,clone size,D gene,V gene,J gene
CASRLQALAKNIQYF,TGTGCCAGTAGGTTACAGGCCTTAGCCAAAAACATTCAGTACTTC,few,.,TRBV19,TRBJ2-4
CASSLAVSGANVLTF,TGCGCCAGCAGCTTGGCCGTTTCTGGGGCCAACGTCCTGACTTTC,.,.,TRBV5-1,TRBJ2-6
CASSPPWAFYEQYF,TGTGCCAGCTCACCACCCTGGGCGTTCTACGAGCAGTACTTC,.,.,TRBV18,TRBJ2-7
CASSSLERGADTQYF,TGTGCCAGCAGTTCCTTGGAACGGGGGGCAGATACGCAGTATTTT,once,TRBD2,TRBV27,TRBJ2-3
CSAGLAVGEQFF,TGCAGCGCTGGACTAGCTGTGGGTGAGCAGTTCTTC,.,TRBD2,TRBV29-1,TRBJ2-1
CASSQVLRSTDTQYF,TGTGCCAGCAGCCAAGTCTTGCGGTCCACAGATACGCAGTATTTT,.,.,TRBV3-1/TRBV3-2,TRBJ2-3
CSARSQGTQYF,TGCAGTGCTAGATCACAGGGGACCCAGTACTTC,.,.,TRBV20-1,TRBJ2-5
CASSLGFGTGIETQYF,TGCGCCAGCAGCTTGGGGTTCGGGACAGGGATTGAGACCCAGTACTTC,.,TRBD1,TRBV5-1,TRBJ2-5
CASSIRAGRNSPLHF,TGTGCCAGTAGTATAAGGGCAGGGCGGAATTCACCCCTCCACTTT,few,.,TRBV19,TRBJ1-6
CASSSGTGNINSPLHF,TGTGCCAGCAGCTCCGGGACAGGCAATATTAATTCACCCCTCCACTTT,.,TRBD1,TRBV5-4,TRBJ1-6
CAWSAGGYGYTF,TGTGCCTGGAGCGCAGGGGGCTATGGCTACACCTTC,.,TRBD1,TRBV30,TRBJ1-2
CASSNAKRGGNTEAFF,TGTGCCAGCAGCAACGCGAAGAGGGGGGGAAACACTGAAGCTTTCTTT,.,.,TRBV6-6,TRBJ1-1
CSTSDGRNEKLFF,TGCAGCACCTCAGACGGGAGAAATGAAAAACTGTTTTTT,.,.,TRBV29-1,TRBJ1-4
CASSQGGRSEQYF,TGTGCCAGCAGCCAAGGAGGTCGATCCGAGCAGTACTTC,.,.,TRBV4-2,TRBJ2-7
CASSNFLFQDTQYF,TGTGCCAGTAGTAACTTTCTCTTTCAAGATACGCAGTATTTT,.,.,TRBV19,TRBJ2-3
CASSGGFSGGPGYEQYF,TGCGCCAGCAGTGGGGGTTTTAGCGGGGGGCCGGGTTACGAGCAGTACTTC,.,TRBD2,TRBV10-1,TRBJ2-7
CASSPQGAGVYNEQFF,TGTGCCAGCAGCCCCCAAGGAGCGGGGGTTTACAATGAGCAGTTCTTC,.,TRBD2,TRBV7-2,TRBJ2-1
CASSSDRGNYGYTF,TGTGCCAGCAGCTCGGACAGAGGTAACTATGGCTACACCTTC,.,.,TRBV11-2,TRBJ1-2
CASSSPGGPYGYTF,TGCGCCAGCAGCTCCCCCGGGGGGCCTTATGGCTACACCTTC,.,.,TRBV5-1,TRBJ1-2
CASRTSGGWPSYEQYF,TGTGCCAGCAGGACTAGCGGGGGGTGGCCCTCCTACGAGCAGTACTTC,.,TRBD2,TRBV2,TRBJ2-7
CASSYSRAGEGQPQHF,TGTGCCAGCAGTTACTCGAGGGCAGGGGAGGGTCAGCCCCAGCATTTT,.,.,TRBV6-2/TRBV6-3,TRBJ1-5
CASSLPNQPQHF,TGTGCCAGCAGCCTCCCCAATCAGCCCCAGCATTTT,.,.,TRBV6-6,TRBJ1-5
CASSARNRGDGYTF,TGTGCCAGCAGCGCCCGGAACAGGGGTGATGGCTACACCTTC,.,TRBD1,TRBV9,TRBJ1-2
CASSFDRVGNTEAFF,TGTGCCAGCAGTTTTGACAGGGTAGGGAACACTGAAGCTTTCTTT,.,TRBD1,TRBV27,TRBJ1-1
CASSQGPGQGYYGYTF,TGCGCCAGCAGCCAGGGTCCGGGACAGGGGTACTATGGCTACACCTTC,.,TRBD1,TRBV4-3,TRBJ1-2
CASSQGTGWTIEQYF,TGTGCCAGCAGCCAAGGGACAGGGTGGACGATCGAGCAGTACTTC,.,TRBD1,TRBV14,TRBJ2-7
CASSIYRGQGRTGELFF,TGTGCCAGTAGTATTTATCGGGGACAGGGAAGAACCGGGGAGCTGTTTTTT,.,TRBD1,TRBV19,TRBJ2-2
CATTRGEGEQFF,TGTGCCACCACGAGGGGGGAGGGTGAGCAGTTCTTC,.,.,TRBV10-3,TRBJ2-1
CASSLGLDPYEQFF,TGTGCCAGCAGCCTAGGACTAGACCCCTATGAGCAGTTCTTC,.,TRBD2,TRBV7-2,TRBJ2-1
CASSTDRQGVETQYF,TGTGCCAGCAGTACCGATCGACAGGGCGTCGAGACCCAGTACTTC,.,TRBD1,TRBV27,TRBJ2-5
CAWMDFRGSGYEQYF,TGTGCCTGGATGGATTTTCGGGGAAGCGGCTACGAGCAGTACTTC,.,.,TRBV30,TRBJ2-7
CASSPGQAENEKLFF,TGTGCCAGTAGTCCCGGACAGGCTGAGAATGAAAAACTGTTTTTT,.,TRBD1,TRBV19,TRBJ1-4
CASSGGATPHEQFF,TGTGCCAGCAGCGGGGGAGCGACACCCCATGAGCAGTTCTTC,.,.,TRBV28,TRBJ2-1
CASISGRENEQFF,TGTGCCAGCATAAGCGGGAGAGAGAATGAGCAGTTCTTC,.,TRBD2,TRBV28,TRBJ2-1
CASSPQGQGQRYAYNEQFF,TGCGCCAGCAGCCCACAAGGACAGGGGCAGCGTTATGCCTACAATGAGCAGTTCTTC,.,TRBD1,TRBV4-3,TRBJ2-1
CASSFGGAGEKLFF,TGTGCCAGCAGCTTTGGAGGGGCAGGTGAAAAACTGTTTTTT,.,.,TRBV5-5,TRBJ1-4
CASSQEARTGALNEQYF,TGCGCCAGCAGCCAAGAGGCCCGGACAGGGGCGCTTAACGAGCAGTACTTC,once,TRBD1,TRBV4-3,TRBJ2-7
CASSVASNEKLFF,TGTGCCAGCAGCGTGGCCTCGAATGAAAAACTGTTTTTT,.,.,TRBV9,TRBJ1-4
CASSVVTSSGRETQYF,TGTGCCAGCAGCGTAGTGACTAGCAGTGGGAGGGAGACCCAGTACTTC,.,TRBD2,TRBV9,TRBJ2-5
CASSLDARADYGYTF,TGTGCCAGCAGCCTCGACGCCAGGGCGGACTATGGCTACACCTTC,many,.,TRBV6-2/TRBV6-3,TRBJ1-2
CASSLRGMWYGYTF,TGTGCCAGCAGTTTACGGGGTATGTGGTATGGCTACACCTTC,few,.,TRBV28,TRBJ1-2
CSVRQGETQYF,TGCAGCGTGAGACAGGGAGAGACCCAGTACTTC,.,TRBD1,TRBV29-1,TRBJ2-5
CASSQDGGGIMNTEAFF,TGTGCCAGCAGCCAAGATGGTGGGGGGATCATGAACACTGAAGCTTTCTTT,.,.,TRBV3-1/TRBV3-2,TRBJ1-1